The next 19 T cell receptor beta chains were all read from a single sample in a study of blood T cell repertoires in COVID-19. The assay was immunoSEQ multiplex PCR, and TCRdb's table has in-frame clones only and misses some. There are about 300,000 clones in the sample; 90% occur only once, and approximately 4% lies in the top ten. Specimen: PBMCs or T cells enriched from blood (not recorded which). Receptor source: a woman under 30 with acute COVID-19.

This clone was seen only once. This sequence joins TRBV27 and TRBJ2-7, with 10 bases matching TRBD2. CDR1 and CDR2 from the germline V gene are MNHEY and SMNVEV (reference sequence). J gave up 6 bases and V 0 bases, and 2 bases lay outside the gene matches. The CDR3 contains 14 residues. This chain's CDR3 is CASSLSLAGSEQYF. CDR3 DNA sequence: TGTGCCAGCAGTTTATCACTAGCGGGGTCCGAGCAGTACTTC.

This clone was found a few times. The chain recombines TRBV10-3 with TRBJ2-7; TRBD2 aligns across 10 bases. The junction had 12 bases not matched to a gene; V was cut back by 10 bases and J by 0 bases. The CDR3 extends over 16 amino acids. Germline V lookup: CDR1 ENHRY, CDR2 SYGVKD. The CDR3 loop is CATSTSGTKSSYEQYF. In nucleotides, the CDR3 is TGTGCCACCTCCACTAGCGGGACAAAGAGCTCCTACGAGCAGTACTTC.

V and J are TRBV6-5 and TRBJ1-5; D is unresolved. V shed 8 bases and J shed 7 bases, with 15 bases lying between them. The germline V gene encodes CDR1 MNHEY and CDR2 SVGAGI. CDR3 length: 13 residues. The chain's CDR3 is CASGERERQPQHF. The CDR3, as DNA: TGTGCCAGCGGGGAAAGGGAGAGACAGCCCCAGCATTTT.

The table lists this clone with a count of one. The chain carries TRBV7-9 and TRBJ1-1; 7 positions match TRBD1. With 1 base clipped from V and 4 bases from J, the junction kept 6 bases outside the gene matches. The germline gives CDR1 SEHNR, CDR2 FQNEAQ (reference sequence). The CDR3 loop spans 15 amino acids. The CDR3 here is CASSLVGGPSTEAFF. The CDR3 DNA is TGTGCCAGCAGCTTAGTAGGGGGCCCGAGCACTGAAGCTTTCTTT.

The CDR3 DNA reads TGTGCCAGCAGCTTATACCCGGTGGATAGCGGGAGTGGTGAGCAGTTCTTC. It codes for CASSLYPVDSGSGEQFF. This chain uses TRBV11-3 with TRBJ2-1; 9 bases align to TRBD2. CDR3 length: 17 residues. Germline CDR1 is SGHNT and CDR2 is YENEEA. Trimming took 2 bases from V and 9 from J; bases not matched to a gene: 14.

The rearrangement uses TRBV28 and TRBJ1-2; D unresolved. Germline CDR1 and CDR2: MDHEN and SYDVKM. The CDR3 has 14 residues. With 2 bases removed from V and 0 bases from J, the gap between germline ends came to 7 bases. The CDR3, as DNA: TGTGCCAGCAGTTTAGGCCATGCTAACTATGGCTACACCTTC. Translating gives CASSLGHANYGYTF.

The chain employs TRBV27 and TRBJ1-6; tentatively, D is TRBD1 (5 bases). This CDR3 contains 16 residues. The germline CDR1 and CDR2 sequences are MNHEY and SMNVEV (reference sequence). V gave up 6 bases and J gave up 7 bases, with 19 bases separating them. The CDR3: CASSFHRSLGNSPLHF. CDR3 nucleotides: TGTGCCAGCAGCTTTCACAGGTCCTTGGGAAATTCACCCCTCCACTTT.

This clone has just a few counts. This chain joins TRBV10-1 and TRBJ2-1; possibly TRBD1 for D (6 bases). The CDR3 sequence is 14 residues long. Germline CDR1 and CDR2: WNHNN and SYGVQD (reference sequence). Trimming shortened V by 2 bases and J by 6 bases, and 11 bases separated the two germline ends. The chain's CDR3 is CASSERTAINEQFF. The CDR3 DNA reads TGCGCCAGCAGTGAGAGGACAGCTATCAATGAGCAGTTCTTC.

The CDR3 nucleotides are TGTGCCAGTAGCATTAGGACAGGGGGCTCCGGGGAGCTGTTTTTT. Protein sequence: CASSIRTGGSGELFF. This chain links TRBV19 with TRBJ2-2, with TRBD1 identical over 11 bases. The CDR3 runs to 15 residues. The germline gives CDR1 LNHDA, CDR2 SQIVND (reference sequence). V was pared by 6 bases and J by 6 bases, with 6 bases of the junction left unmatched.

J is TRBJ1-3 and V is TRBV7-9; 9 positions match TRBD1. J was trimmed by 5 bases and V by 5 bases; bases with no gene match: 7. The CDR3 has 15 residues. Germline V gives CDR1 SEHNR, CDR2 FQNEAQ (reference sequence). This CDR3 is CASSRPDRGRNTIYF. CDR3 nucleotides: TGTGCCAGCAGCCGCCCGGACAGGGGAAGAAACACCATATATTTT. The full variable domain, rest sourced from reference TRBV7-9 and TRBJ1-3, is DTGVSQNPRHKITKRGQNVTFRCDPISEHNRLYWYRQTLGQGPEFLTYFQNEAQLEKSRLLSDRFSAERPKGSFSTLEIQRTEQGDSAMYLCASSRPDRGRNTIYFGEGSWLTVV.

The sample holds one count of this clone. This chain links TRBV5-1 with TRBJ1-5; 10 positions match TRBD1. This CDR3 region has 15 residues. The V segment lost 4 bases and the J segment 1 base; nucleotides outside the gene matches: 2. Germline CDR1 and CDR2: SGHRS and YFSETQ. CDR3 nucleotide sequence: TGCGCCAGCAGCCCGGGACAGGGGAGCAATCAGCCCCAGCATTTT. Its translation is CASSPGQGSNQPQHF. The full variable domain, completed using reference TRBV5-1 and TRBJ1-5, is KAGVTQTPRYLIKTRGQQVTLSCSPISGHRSVSWYQQTPGQGLQFLFEYFSETQRNKGNFPGRFSGRQFSNSRSEMNVSTLELGDSALYLCASSPGQGSNQPQHFGDGTRLSIL.

V and J are TRBV7-9 and TRBJ2-1, with TRBD1 identical over 10 bases. Trimming took 4 bases from V and 2 from J; bases not matched to a gene: 2. CDR1 is SEHNR and CDR2 is FQNEAQ in the germline V gene (reference sequence). This CDR3 has 15 amino acids. CDR3 nucleotides: TGTGCCAGCAGCTCCGGGACAGGGGCCTACAATGAGCAGTTCTTC. It yields the protein CASSSGTGAYNEQFF.

This clone appeared once. The rearrangement links TRBV18 to TRBJ2-7; tentatively, D is TRBD2 (5 bases). CDR3 size: 15 residues. Germline V gene lookup returns CDR1 KGHSH and CDR2 LQKENI. The germline V and J ends were trimmed by 2 bases and 0 bases, with 11 bases remaining between them. CDR3 DNA: TGTGCCAGCTCACCAGGACTTCTTGACTCCTACGAGCAGTACTTC. Translating gives CASSPGLLDSYEQYF.

This chain connects TRBV15 to TRBJ1-4; a weak D match, TRBD1 (6 bases). This CDR3 has 15 residues. Germline V gene lookup returns CDR1 LNHNV and CDR2 YYDKDF (reference sequence). Trimming cost V 1 base and J 5 bases, with 11 bases left between them. CDR3 in amino acids: CATSRVTGINEKLFF. CDR3 DNA: TGTGCCACCAGCAGAGTAACAGGGATAAATGAAAAACTGTTTTTT.

The chain employs TRBV28 and TRBJ2-7, with D tentatively TRBD2 (6 bases). Trimming stripped 6 bases from V and 7 bases from J, with 19 bases between. In germline, CDR1 is MDHEN, CDR2 SYDVKM. The CDR3 is 14 residues long. DNA of the CDR3: TGTGCCAGCAGAGAGGGGCGGGCCGCGGGGGAGCAGTACTTC. As protein: CASREGRAAGEQYF.

The genes are TRBV7-2 and TRBJ1-1; 11 nucleotides line up with TRBD1. The V and J ends lost 4 bases and 11 bases, in that order; junction bases with no gene match: 9. The CDR3 has 14 residues. From germline, CDR1 is SGHTA and CDR2 FQGNSA. The chain's CDR3 is CASSSDRGLFRAFF. The DNA for the CDR3 is TGTGCCAGCAGCTCGGACAGGGGGCTTTTTCGGGCTTTCTTT.

V is TRBV5-4 and J is TRBJ2-6; D is possibly TRBD2 (6 bases). Trimming removed 5 bases at V and 1 base at J, with 16 bases between. Germline CDR1 is SGHNT and CDR2 is YYREEE (reference sequence). The CDR3 is 17 residues long. The CDR3 DNA reads as TGTGCCAGCAGTAAGACCGGGAGCCGTTCTGGGGCCAACGTCCTGACTTTC. Translating gives CASSKTGSRSGANVLTF.

This sequence joins TRBV5-6 and TRBJ2-7, with TRBD1 identical over 8 bases. The V gene's germline CDR1 is SGHDT and CDR2 YYEEEE. J lost 5 bases, V lost 5 bases, and 9 bases had no gene match. CDR3 length: 14 residues. In DNA form, the CDR3 reads TGTGCCAGCAGAACCGGGACAGGAGGTCACGAGCAGTACTTC. It codes for CASRTGTGGHEQYF.

This sequence joins TRBV27 and TRBJ1-5; 7 nucleotides match TRBD1. With 7 bases clipped from V and 5 bases from J, the junction kept 14 bases outside the gene matches. There are 16 residues in the CDR3. The germline V gene encodes CDR1 MNHEY and CDR2 SMNVEV (reference sequence). CDR3 loop: CASKSGGGPTYQPQHF. The CDR3 DNA is TGTGCCAGCAAGTCCGGAGGGGGCCCAACTTATCAGCCCCAGCATTTT.